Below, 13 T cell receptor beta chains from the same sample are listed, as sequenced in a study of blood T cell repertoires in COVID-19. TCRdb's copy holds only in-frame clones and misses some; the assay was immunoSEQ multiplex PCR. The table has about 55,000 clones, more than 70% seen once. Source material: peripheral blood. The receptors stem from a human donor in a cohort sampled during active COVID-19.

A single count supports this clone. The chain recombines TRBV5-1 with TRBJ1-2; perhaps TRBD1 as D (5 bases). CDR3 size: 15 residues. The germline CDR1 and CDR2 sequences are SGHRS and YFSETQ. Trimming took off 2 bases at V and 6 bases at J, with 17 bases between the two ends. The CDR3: CASSFAGRAGDGYTF. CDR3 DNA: TGCGCCAGCAGCTTCGCCGGCAGGGCGGGGGATGGCTACACCTTC.

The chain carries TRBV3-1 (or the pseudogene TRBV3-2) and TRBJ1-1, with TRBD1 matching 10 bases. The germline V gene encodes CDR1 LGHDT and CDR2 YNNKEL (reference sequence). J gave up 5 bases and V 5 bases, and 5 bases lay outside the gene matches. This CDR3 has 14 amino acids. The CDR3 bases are TGTGCCAGCAGCACGGGACAGGGGCGGACTGAAGCTTTCTTT. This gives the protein CASSTGQGRTEAFF.

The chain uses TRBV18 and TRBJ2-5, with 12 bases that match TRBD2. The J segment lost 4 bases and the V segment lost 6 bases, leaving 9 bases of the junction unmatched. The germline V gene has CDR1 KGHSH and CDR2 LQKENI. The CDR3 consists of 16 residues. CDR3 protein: CASSPTSGREGETQYF. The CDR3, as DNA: TGTGCCAGCTCCCCGACTAGCGGGAGAGAGGGAGAGACCCAGTACTTC.

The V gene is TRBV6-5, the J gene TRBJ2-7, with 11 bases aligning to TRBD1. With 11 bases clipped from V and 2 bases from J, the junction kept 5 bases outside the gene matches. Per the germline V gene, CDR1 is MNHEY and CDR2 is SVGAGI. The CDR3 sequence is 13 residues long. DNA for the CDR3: TGTGCCGGAAGGACAGGGGGCGCCTACGAGCAGTACTTC. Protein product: CAGRTGGAYEQYF.

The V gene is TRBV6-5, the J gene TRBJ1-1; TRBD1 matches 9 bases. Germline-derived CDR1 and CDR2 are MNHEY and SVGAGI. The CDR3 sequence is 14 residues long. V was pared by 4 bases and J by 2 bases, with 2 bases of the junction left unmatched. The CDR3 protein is CASSWDRENTEAFF. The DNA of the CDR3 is TGTGCCAGCAGTTGGGACAGGGAAAACACTGAAGCTTTCTTT.

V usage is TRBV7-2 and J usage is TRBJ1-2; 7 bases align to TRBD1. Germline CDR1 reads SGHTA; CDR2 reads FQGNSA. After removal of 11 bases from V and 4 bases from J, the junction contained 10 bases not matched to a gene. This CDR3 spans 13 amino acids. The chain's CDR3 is CALGRQGGYGYTF. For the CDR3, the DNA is TGTGCCCTAGGGAGACAGGGCGGCTATGGCTACACCTTC.

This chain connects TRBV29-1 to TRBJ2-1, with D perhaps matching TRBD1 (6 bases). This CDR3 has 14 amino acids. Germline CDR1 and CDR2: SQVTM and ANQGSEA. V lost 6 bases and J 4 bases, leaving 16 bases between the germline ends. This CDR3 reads CSVSSDRTYNEQFF. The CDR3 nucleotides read TGCAGCGTATCCTCAGACAGGACGTACAATGAGCAGTTCTTC.

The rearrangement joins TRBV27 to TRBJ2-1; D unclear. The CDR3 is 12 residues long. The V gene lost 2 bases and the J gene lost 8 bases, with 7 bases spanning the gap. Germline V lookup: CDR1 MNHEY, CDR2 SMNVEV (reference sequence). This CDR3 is CASSLRGYEQFF. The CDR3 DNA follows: TGTGCCAGCAGTTTACGCGGTTATGAGCAGTTCTTC.

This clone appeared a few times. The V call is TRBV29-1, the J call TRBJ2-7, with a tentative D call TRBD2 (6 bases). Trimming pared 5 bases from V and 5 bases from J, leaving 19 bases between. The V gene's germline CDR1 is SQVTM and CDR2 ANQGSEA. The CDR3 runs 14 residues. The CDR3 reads CSVSDGGRRDEQYF. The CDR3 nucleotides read TGCAGCGTTAGCGACGGGGGACGGCGAGACGAGCAGTACTTC.

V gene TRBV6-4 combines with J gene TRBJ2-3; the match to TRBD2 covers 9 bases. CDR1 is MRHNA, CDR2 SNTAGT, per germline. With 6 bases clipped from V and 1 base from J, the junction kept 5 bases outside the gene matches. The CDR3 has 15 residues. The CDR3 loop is CASSYSGGGTDTQYF. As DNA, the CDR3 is TGTGCCAGCAGCTATAGCGGGGGAGGCACAGATACGCAGTATTTT.

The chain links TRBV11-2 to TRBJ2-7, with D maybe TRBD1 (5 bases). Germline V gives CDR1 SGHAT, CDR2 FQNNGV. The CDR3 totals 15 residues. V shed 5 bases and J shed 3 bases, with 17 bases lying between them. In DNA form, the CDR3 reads TGTGCCAGCAGCCTTGGGCCCCAGGGCTACTACGAGCAGTACTTC. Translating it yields CASSLGPQGYYEQYF.

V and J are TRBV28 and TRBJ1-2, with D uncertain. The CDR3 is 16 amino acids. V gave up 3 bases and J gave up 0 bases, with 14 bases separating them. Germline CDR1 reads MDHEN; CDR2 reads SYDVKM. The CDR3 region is CASSLVSQLANYGYTF. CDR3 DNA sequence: TGTGCCAGCAGTTTGGTTTCACAGTTAGCTAACTATGGCTACACCTTC.

The CDR3 DNA is TGTGCCAGCAGCTTAACATCGACAGGGCGGTACGAGCAGTACTTC. Protein sequence: CASSLTSTGRYEQYF. The J gene is TRBJ2-7, the V gene TRBV7-9; 7 bases are shared with TRBD1. The CDR3 is 15 residues long. Per germline, CDR1 SEHNR and CDR2 FQNEAQ (reference sequence). Trimming at V came to 2 bases and at J to 4 bases, leaving 8 bases not matched to a gene. The full variable domain, its missing parts supplied by reference TRBV7-9 and TRBJ2-7, is DTGVSQNPRHKITKRGQNVTFRCDPISEHNRLYWYRQTLGQGPEFLTYFQNEAQLEKSRLLSDRFSAERPKGSFSTLEIQRTEQGDSAMYLCASSLTSTGRYEQYFGPGTRLTVT.